The next 11 T cell receptor beta chains were all read from a single sample in a study of identical twins. TCRdb reanalysed the 5' RACE reads using MiXCR and keeps one entry per CDR3 protein. Of 1,800,000 or so distinct CDR3 sequences in the sample, around a third were seen once. Sequencing was performed on cord blood. All receptors derive from a newborn girl in good health.

This clonotype was seen a handful of times. The V and J genes are TRBV6-1 and TRBJ1-1; D may be TRBD1 (6 bases). This CDR3 spans 11 amino acids. Germline-derived CDR1 and CDR2 are MNHNS and SASEGT. The V gene lost 3 bases and the J gene lost 11 bases, with 10 bases spanning the gap. CDR3 residues: CASSEGQNAFF. The CDR3, as DNA: TGTGCCAGCAGTGAGGGACAAAACGCTTTCTTT.

The chain employs TRBV2 and TRBJ2-4; D not certain. Germline V CDR1 and CDR2: SNHLY, FYNNEI. The CDR3 runs to 13 residues. Trimming left V 5 bases short and J 15 bases short, with 20 bases between. The CDR3 spells CASSQLVFYERYF. The CDR3, as DNA: TGTGCCAGCAGTCAGCTAGTATTCTACGAGCGGTACTTC.

This clonotype was seen only once. At one of its ends the junction is not consistent with the germline gene, which may arise from a read error. V is TRBV5-1 and J is TRBJ1-1; D unresolved. This CDR3 contains 13 residues. The V gene's germline CDR1 is SGHRS and CDR2 YFSETQ. In nucleotides, the CDR3 is TGCGCCAGCAGCTTGGGTCAGAACACTGAAGCTATCTTT. This codes for CASSLGQNTEAIF.

V is TRBV4-2 and J is TRBJ1-4; tentatively, D is TRBD1 (5 bases). The CDR3 covers 18 residues. Between the trimmed V and J ends, which lost 0 bases and 5 bases, there was a span of 19 bases. Per germline, CDR1 LGHNA and CDR2 YNFKEQ. CDR3 DNA: TGTGCCAGCAGCCAAGACGTTGCGGGGGTTAGGCCGAATGAAAAACTGTTTTTT. Amino acids: CASSQDVAGVRPNEKLFF.

The chain uses TRBV20-1 and TRBJ1-6; D gene ambiguous. The V gene lost 2 bases and the J gene lost 8 bases, with 7 bases spanning the gap. CDR1 and CDR2 from the germline V gene are DFQATT and SNEGSKA (reference sequence). The CDR3 contains 12 residues. CDR3: CSARQYHSPLHF. The CDR3 coding sequence is TGCAGTGCTAGACAGTACCATTCACCCCTCCACTTT.

This clonotype has more than one count but fewer than ten. This chain connects TRBV9 to TRBJ2-1, with 7 nucleotides matching TRBD1. The germline V gene has CDR1 SGDLS and CDR2 YYNGEE. J was trimmed by 6 bases and V by 4 bases; bases with no gene match: 16. There are 17 residues in the CDR3. CDR3 in amino acids: CASSLTRYTGVINEQFF. As DNA, the CDR3 is TGTGCCAGCAGCCTAACCAGATACACAGGGGTAATCAATGAGCAGTTCTTC.

V gene TRBV24-1 combines with J gene TRBJ2-2, with D tentatively TRBD1 (5 bases). Germline V gene data show CDR1 as KGHDR and CDR2 as SFDVKD. The CDR3 sequence is 16 residues long. V lost 0 bases, J lost 0 bases, and 7 bases lay in between. The CDR3 sequence: CATSDLRGPNTGELFF. CDR3 bases: TGTGCCACCAGTGATTTGAGGGGCCCGAACACCGGGGAGCTGTTTTTT.

The chain combines TRBV6-1 with TRBJ2-3; D not certain. V gave up 10 bases and J gave up 3 bases, with 11 bases separating them. The CDR3 totals 12 residues. The V gene's germline CDR1 is MNHNS and CDR2 SASEGT. CDR3 coding DNA: TGTGCCACCTCGACTTATACAGATACGCAGTATTTT. It encodes CATSTYTDTQYF.

Note on this clonotype: This sequence may be a read error, since a much larger clone differs from it by one base. This rearrangement joins TRBV12-3 or TRBV12-4 to TRBJ1-4; 7 bases align to TRBD1. The CDR3 has 21 amino acids. Germline trimming cut 4 bases from V and 5 bases from J; bases unmatched to any gene: 25. In DNA, the CDR3 is TGTGCCAGCAGTTCCGTGGGCGGTATAAGGGGGCCGGGACAGCCAAATGAAAAACTGTTTTTT. Encoded protein: CASSSVGGIRGPGQPNEKLFF.

In its sample, this clonotype was seen many times. This chain joins TRBV6-5 and TRBJ1-2; D unclear. Germline V gene sequence: CDR1 MNHEY, CDR2 SVGAGI. The CDR3 has 13 residues. The ends were cut back, 2 bases at V and 0 bases at J, with 4 bases in the middle. The CDR3 is CASSYASNYGYTF. The CDR3 DNA reads as TGTGCCAGCAGTTACGCCTCTAACTATGGCTACACCTTC.

The chain is built from TRBV9 and TRBJ2-1; no clear D. The V end was cut by 3 bases, the J end by 7 bases, with 23 bases between. Germline V lookup: CDR1 SGDLS, CDR2 YYNGEE. CDR3 length: 17 amino acids. CDR3 residues: CASSAGIWVSPGNEQFF. CDR3 nucleotide sequence: TGTGCCAGCAGCGCCGGTATTTGGGTCTCGCCGGGTAATGAGCAGTTCTTC.